This T cell receptor (beta chain) was observed in a study of vaccination and CD4 T cells after COVID-19. Once obtained from cultured CD4+ T cells, the DNA was sequenced using the Oncomine TCR Beta short-read assay. From the PCR reads, TCRdb called clonotypes with MiXCR, one entry per CDR3 protein. The sample consists of approximately 14,000 distinct CDR3 sequences, roughly 52% of them appearing once. Deletions cut 4 bases from V and 4 bases from J, with 16 bases between. Per the germline V gene, CDR1 is SQVTM and CDR2 is ANQGSEA. This CDR3 is 14 amino acids long. Treatment given: approximately 11-day PBMC culture with coronavirus spike peptide pools or control peptides (ViraFEST assay). Points on this clonotype: Its antigen is still unknown.

The TCR sequence derives from a human donor who had recovered from COVID-19. This chain uses TRBV29-1 with TRBJ1-1, with a possible D match to TRBD1 (6 bases). The sequenced sample was CD4+ T cells from blood, cultured in vitro. The CDR3 reads CSVVGGPGSTEAFF. In nucleotides, the CDR3 is TGCAGCGTTGTAGGGGGTCCAGGGTCCACTGAAGCTTTCTTT.